The 8 T cell receptor beta chains in this list originate from one sample, sequenced in a study of blood T cells in healthy people across ages. The use of a sample-barcoded 5' primer and a J-beta primer mix characterized a second PCR of 7 to 11 cycles. MiXCR was run by TCRdb on the 5' RACE reads, yielding one entry per CDR3 protein. This table holds 910,000 or so distinct CDR3 sequences, just over 50% found once. Material for sequencing was blood. The receptors derive from a woman in her sixties in good health.

The chain combines TRBV5-1 with TRBJ2-7; D call uncertain. V lost 3 bases, J lost 2 bases, and 9 bases lay in between. From germline, CDR1 is SGHRS and CDR2 YFSETQ. The CDR3 sequence is 13 residues long. The CDR3 nucleotides read TGCGCCAGCAGCTCAACAGACGCCTACGAGCAGTACTTC. Translation gives CASSSTDAYEQYF.

The chain has TRBV5-4 and TRBJ1-6; 12 bases are a match to TRBD1. The CDR3 covers 17 residues. Per germline, CDR1 SGHNT and CDR2 YYREEE (reference sequence). Unmatched junction bases numbered 10, after V lost 3 bases and J lost 9 bases. The CDR3 loop is CASSSGTGGAGASPLHF. The CDR3 DNA reads TGTGCCAGCAGCTCCGGGACAGGGGGCGCGGGGGCTTCACCCCTCCACTTT.

The chain employs TRBV10-2 and TRBJ2-4; TRBD1 might be the D (7 bases). Germline values: CDR1 WSHSY, CDR2 SAAADI. Deletions cut 6 bases from V and 4 bases from J, with 10 bases between. This CDR3 is built from 13 residues. CDR3 sequence (DNA): TGCGCCAGCAGGGAGGGGGCAAAAAACATTCAGTACTTC. Translation gives CASREGAKNIQYF.

V usage is TRBV20-1 and J usage is TRBJ2-7; 8 bases fit TRBD1. Matching the DNA end better, TRBJ2-5 makes the J call doubtful. Per germline, CDR1 DFQATT and CDR2 SNEGSKA (reference sequence). The CDR3 spans 16 residues. In DNA, the CDR3 is TGCAGTGCTAGTCCCTCGGGGCAGGGGGCGGGAGAGACCCAGTACTTC. It is translated as CSASPSGQGAGETQYF.

The chain recombines TRBV20-1 with TRBJ2-7; TRBD2 matches at 9 bases. The last part of the DNA fits TRBJ2-5 better; the J call may be wrong. CDR1 is DFQATT and CDR2 is SNEGSKA in the germline V gene (reference sequence). This CDR3 is 15 amino acids long. DNA of the CDR3: TGCAGTGCTTCGCCCCTGACTAGCGGTAAAGAGACCCAGTACTTC. Translating gives CSASPLTSGKETQYF.

The V gene is TRBV7-2, the J gene TRBJ2-5, with D hard to call. The CDR3 extends over 15 amino acids. CDR1 SGHTA and CDR2 FQGNSA come from the germline V gene. Trimming removed 5 bases at V and 5 bases at J, with 18 bases between. CDR3 amino acids: CASSAGPQQTETQYF. CDR3 sequence (DNA): TGTGCCAGCAGCGCTGGACCCCAACAGACGGAGACCCAGTACTTC.

CDR3 in amino acids: CASSLVGLGRNNEQFF. CDR3 in DNA: TGTGCCAGCAGCTTAGTAGGTCTAGGGCGGAACAATGAGCAGTTCTTC. This chain connects TRBV7-2 to TRBJ2-1; D gene unclear. With 1 base removed from V and 5 bases from J, the gap between germline ends came to 15 bases. CDR3 size: 16 residues. Germline V gives CDR1 SGHTA, CDR2 FQGNSA.

The V gene is TRBV5-5, the J gene TRBJ2-1; D is unresolved. The V end lost 4 bases, the J end lost 5 bases, and 10 bases lay between the germline ends. The CDR3 has 13 amino acids. Germline V gene lookup returns CDR1 SGHKS and CDR2 YYEKEE (reference sequence). The chain's CDR3 is CASSATVNNEQFF. For the CDR3, the DNA is TGTGCCAGCAGCGCAACTGTGAACAATGAGCAGTTCTTC.